Given below is one T cell receptor beta chain in context. Trimming cost V 3 bases and J 3 bases, with 6 bases left between them. The CDR3 runs 13 residues. Germline loops: CDR1 MDHEN, CDR2 SYDVKM. Assay: immunoSEQ multiplex PCR; the TCRdb copy retains only in-frame clones and omits some. The sample lists 200,000 to 250,000 clones, 80% to 85% occurring once. The record originates from a study of blood T cell repertoires in COVID-19. This TCR was sampled from a woman aged 25-40 years who had recovered from COVID-19. This chain connects TRBV28 to TRBJ1-5, with D tentatively TRBD1 (5 bases). Sequenced input: peripheral blood. In DNA form, the CDR3 reads TGTGCCAGCAGTTTGGACATCAATCAGCCCCAGCATTTT. Translating gives CASSLDINQPQHF.